This entry concerns a single TCR beta chain. Its antigen is unknown. The sample originates from a study of a mutant IDH1 vaccine in newly diagnosed glioma. Across the study: Vaccine dosing followed radiotherapy by 4-6 weeks, or accompanied temozolomide cycles. Earlier therapy was either radiotherapy, temozolomide, or both, and most got both. Study results and caveats: Most patients, 85% to 95%, showed vaccine-induced immune responses.

Germline CDR1 MGHRA, CDR2 YSYEKL. Losses at the gene ends were 2 bases for V and 5 bases for J; bases not matched to a gene: 6. The CDR3 spans 15 residues. Data came from immunoSEQ multiplex PCR; TCRdb stores just in-frame clones and leaves some out. Of tens of thousands of clones in the sample, roughly 79% were seen once. Described time point: week 35, safety follow-up. The content of each vaccine dose was 300 ug of mutant IDH1 20-mer peptide, and topical imiquimod accompanied it. Vaccinations, eight in total, occurred in weeks 1, 3, 5, 7, 11, 15, 19, 23. The input for sequencing was PBMCs, taken from a glioma patient whose treatment included an IDH1 peptide vaccine. V gene TRBV4-1 combines with J gene TRBJ1-1; 9 bases are a match to TRBD1. This receptor was identified in a man aged 40-49 years with glioma. CDR3 protein: CASSQPRQGETEAFF. The CDR3 DNA follows: TGCGCCAGCAGCCAACCCCGACAGGGGGAAACTGAAGCTTTCTTT.